The next 15 T cell receptor beta chains were all read from a single sample in a study of chronic HIV infection and antiretroviral therapy. TCRdb called the 5' RACE reads again in MiXCR, with one record for every CDR3 protein. The table includes about 38,000 distinct CDR3 sequences, more than 8% detected once. Sequenced input: peripheral blood. These receptors came from an adult who had HIV and had not received antiretroviral therapy, or was an uninfected healthy control (not recorded which).

This clonotype was recorded a few times. The chain links TRBV29-1 to TRBJ2-7, with 8 nucleotides matching TRBD1. Per the germline V gene, CDR1 is SQVTM and CDR2 is ANQGSEA. This CDR3 has 13 residues. V shed 3 bases, J shed 5 bases, and the junction held 6 bases outside the gene matches. The CDR3 nucleotides read TGCAGCGTTGACAGGACAGGGACCCACGAGCAGTACTTC. This encodes CSVDRTGTHEQYF.

This clonotype has ten or more counts. The V gene is TRBV27, the J gene TRBJ2-5, with TRBD2 as a possible D gene (5 bases). This CDR3 is 13 amino acids long. The germline V and J ends were trimmed by 3 bases and 7 bases, with 12 bases remaining between them. CDR1 MNHEY and CDR2 SMNVEV come from the germline V gene (reference sequence). This chain's CDR3 is CASSFGVFGTQYF. The CDR3 DNA sequence: TGTGCCAGCAGTTTCGGGGTCTTCGGGACCCAGTACTTC.

The chain combines TRBV7-2 with TRBJ2-1; D is unclear. CDR1 is SGHTA and CDR2 is FQGNSA in the germline V gene. V was cut by 2 bases and J by 6 bases, with 8 bases left in between. The CDR3 loop spans 13 amino acids. The CDR3 coding sequence is TGTGCCAGCAGCTTAAGTTTTGGCAATGAGCAGTTCTTC. Its protein is CASSLSFGNEQFF.

This clonotype is deemed medium-sized. The genes are TRBV29-1 and TRBJ1-2; 9 bases fit TRBD1. The germline gives CDR1 SQVTM, CDR2 ANQGSEA. This CDR3 has 10 amino acids. Losses at the gene ends were 6 bases for V and 14 bases for J; bases not matched to a gene: 7. DNA of the CDR3: TGCAGCGTGGAGACAGGGGGTATAACCTTC. Translating it yields CSVETGGITF.

In its sample, this clonotype was seen many times. The rearrangement uses TRBV6-4 and TRBJ2-2, with 9 positions matching TRBD2. Germline CDR1 reads MRHNA; CDR2 reads SNTAGT. This CDR3 contains 15 residues. The ends lost 3 bases at V and 2 bases at J; junction bases unmatched: 1. The CDR3 loop is CASSETSGNTGELFF. DNA for the CDR3: TGTGCCAGCAGTGAGACTAGCGGAAACACCGGGGAGCTGTTTTTT.

The chain links TRBV28 to TRBJ2-1; perhaps TRBD2 as D (5 bases). The CDR3 spans 15 residues. Per the germline V gene, CDR1 is MDHEN and CDR2 is SYDVKM. Trimming took off 7 bases at V and 3 bases at J, with 16 bases between the two ends. CDR3 protein: CASNPGLLLYNEQFF. The CDR3 DNA is TGTGCCAGCAATCCCGGACTGCTCCTCTACAATGAGCAGTTCTTC.

This clonotype was detected many times. The chain employs TRBV5-1 and TRBJ2-1, with D unresolved. The CDR3 extends over 13 amino acids. Deletions cut 0 bases from V and 10 bases from J, with 11 bases between. The V gene's germline CDR1 is SGHRS and CDR2 YFSETQ. CDR3 DNA: TGCGCCAGCAGCTTGGGAACGGTTTGGGAGCAGTTCTTC. This translates into CASSLGTVWEQFF.

This chain joins TRBV7-2 and TRBJ2-3; D possibly corresponds to TRBD2 (5 bases). The CDR3 loop spans 13 amino acids. Trimming removed 5 bases at V and 7 bases at J, with 13 bases between. From germline, CDR1 is SGHTA and CDR2 FQGNSA. Here the CDR3 DNA reads TGTGCCAGCAGCCCACCATCGGGATATACGCAGTATTTT. Translated: CASSPPSGYTQYF. The full variable domain, rest sourced from reference TRBV7-2 and TRBJ2-3, is GAGVSQSPSNKVTEKGKDVELRCDPISGHTALYWYRQSLGQGLEFLIYFQGNSAPDKSGLPSDRFSAERTGGSVSTLTIQRTQQEDSAVYLCASSPPSGYTQYFGPGTRLTVL.

This clonotype has a handful of counts. The chain recombines TRBV29-1 with TRBJ1-1, with D maybe TRBD1 (6 bases). In germline, CDR1 is SQVTM, CDR2 ANQGSEA. Trimming stripped 7 bases from V and 2 bases from J, with 11 bases between. CDR3 length: 12 residues. DNA of the CDR3: TGCAGCGGGGGGGGGACAAACACTGAAGCTTTCTTT. Its protein is CSGGGTNTEAFF.

V usage is TRBV11-2 and J usage is TRBJ1-6; maybe TRBD1 (5 bases). In germline, CDR1 is SGHAT, CDR2 FQNNGV. V was pared by 0 bases and J by 10 bases, with 13 bases between. The CDR3 spans 15 residues. CDR3 loop: CASSLDDGGASPLHF. In nucleotides, the CDR3 is TGTGCCAGCAGCTTAGACGATGGCGGGGCCTCACCCCTCCACTTT.

The table lists this clonotype with many counts. The genes are TRBV28 and TRBJ2-3; TRBD2 matches 16 bases. This CDR3 spans 18 amino acids. Germline values: CDR1 MDHEN, CDR2 SYDVKM. The V gene end was trimmed by 5 bases and the J gene end by 5 bases; junction bases not matched to a gene: 10. This CDR3 reads CASSPRGLAGGVVDTQYF. In DNA form, the CDR3 reads TGTGCCAGCAGTCCCCGGGGACTAGCGGGAGGGGTCGTAGATACGCAGTATTTT.

The chain employs TRBV29-1 and TRBJ2-7; 12 bases fit TRBD1. The length of the CDR3 is 14 residues. Trimming cost V 6 bases and J 5 bases; bases outside gene matches: 8. Germline CDR1 reads SQVTM; CDR2 reads ANQGSEA. The CDR3 loop reads CSVEPGTGGDEQYF. In DNA, the CDR3 is TGCAGCGTCGAGCCCGGGACAGGGGGCGACGAGCAGTACTTC.

CDR3 residues: CASSLLVRDTEAFF. Here the CDR3 DNA reads TGTGCCAGCAGTTTATTAGTAAGGGACACTGAAGCTTTCTTT. The genes are TRBV28 and TRBJ1-1; D not certain. Trimming stripped 1 base from V and 3 bases from J, with 9 bases between. Germline assignment: CDR1 MDHEN and CDR2 SYDVKM. The CDR3 consists of 14 residues.

This clonotype was seen repeatedly, ten times or more. V usage is TRBV29-1 and J usage is TRBJ2-5, with 10 bases fitting TRBD2. With V trimmed by 7 bases and J by 1 base, 6 bases remained unmatched. The CDR3 runs to 14 residues. In germline, CDR1 is SQVTM, CDR2 ANQGSEA. The CDR3 DNA is TGCAGCGCCGATAGCGGGAGGCCCCAAGAGACCCAGTACTTC. Protein sequence: CSADSGRPQETQYF. The full variable domain, in which reference TRBV29-1 and TRBJ2-5 provide the parts outside the CDR3, is SAVISQKPSRDICQRGTSLTIQCQVDSQVTMMFWYRQQPGQSLTLIATANQGSEATYESGFVIDKFPISRPNLTFSTLTVSNMSPEDSSIYLCSADSGRPQETQYFGPGTRLLVL.

This clonotype was observed many times. The chain has TRBV4-2 and TRBJ2-1; tentatively, D is TRBD2 (5 bases). Trimming took off 0 bases at V and 7 bases at J, with 19 bases between the two ends. This CDR3 comprises 17 residues. The V gene's germline CDR1 is LGHNA and CDR2 YNFKEQ. The CDR3 here is CASSQDMLAGPTNEQFF. CDR3 DNA sequence: TGTGCCAGCAGCCAAGATATGCTAGCAGGTCCTACGAATGAGCAGTTCTTC.